This T cell receptor (beta chain) originates from a study of cytomegalovirus exposure and HLA in healthy donors. Study-wide results and limits: Reports indicated that the classifier achieved high specificity and sensitivity in diagnosing cytomegalovirus status.

Trimming at V came to 10 bases and at J to 8 bases, leaving 10 bases not matched to a gene. Germline V lookup: CDR1 LNHDA, CDR2 SQIVND (reference sequence). The CDR3 is 13 residues long. Note on this clone: No antigen is known for it.

It was with 60 Vbeta and 13 Jbeta primers that the PCR ran. Original data processing: In a later analysis, the count reached 75 million to 90 million unique TCR beta chains, with approximately 11 million shared. The assay was immunoSEQ multiplex PCR, and TCRdb's table has in-frame clones only and misses some. V, J and clone size are taken as reported in that table, and D and trimming were inferred from the DNA itself. In the table there are 95,000 to 150,000 clones, about two thirds of which are singletons. The source is a man between 60 and 75 years old in good health and CMV-seropositive. The chain carries TRBV19 and TRBJ1-1, with 10 bases that match TRBD1. The sequenced sample was PBMCs. In DNA form, the CDR3 reads TGTGCCACCTCCGGGACAGGGGAGGGGGAAGCTTTCTTT. Translation gives CATSGTGEGEAFF.